The following is a T cell receptor (beta chain) sequence with its context. These data belong to a study of shared T cell receptors in the human thymus. The CDR3 loop spans 15 amino acids. Germline CDR1 MGHDK, CDR2 SYGVNS. With 2 bases clipped from V and 1 base from J, the junction kept 5 bases outside the gene matches. Assay: immunoSEQ multiplex PCR; the TCRdb copy retains only in-frame clones and omits some. The profile shows roughly 660,000 clones, roughly 90% of them singletons. These data also formed part of another study, on human thymus T cells. As that report states: Healthy Finnish infants having corrective surgery for congenital heart defects served as donors. Corrective cardiac surgery supplied the resected thymus tissue. Thymic and blood repertoires appeared to display a bias in their usage of V and J genes. There were highly overlapping thymic repertoires among unrelated individuals, as related research reported.

Material for sequencing was thymocytes. The chain links TRBV25-1 to TRBJ2-7; 7 nucleotides match TRBD2. This clonotype was sampled from a boy under two years old with a congenital heart defect. The CDR3 here is CASSENTSASYEQYF. The CDR3 region has the DNA TGTGCCAGCAGTGAAAACACTAGCGCATCCTACGAGCAGTACTTC.